Presented here are 12 T cell receptor beta chains from one specimen sequenced in a study of CD8 T cells in ankylosing spondylitis. TCRdb used MiXCR to reprocess the 5' RACE reads, holding one entry per CDR3 protein. The table lists 100,000 or so distinct CDR3 sequences, approximately 25% of them singletons, with roughly 12% in the top ten. Sequencing was performed on synovial fluid, either unsorted or a sorted T cell fraction (not recorded which). These receptors came from a male donor with ankylosing spondylitis.

As DNA, the CDR3 is TGTGCCAGCAGCTTCCCTGGGGGGATAGGTGGCTACACCTTC. Its translation: CASSFPGGIGGYTF. J is TRBJ1-2 and V is TRBV11-2, with D possibly being TRBD1 (5 bases). V lost 3 bases and J 7 bases, leaving 15 bases between the germline ends. The CDR3 sequence is 14 residues long. Per the germline V gene, CDR1 is SGHAT and CDR2 is FQNNGV. The full variable domain, completed using reference TRBV11-2 and TRBJ1-2, is EAGVAQSPRYKIIEKRQSVAFWCNPISGHATLYWYQQILGQGPKLLIQFQNNGVVDDSQLPKDRFSAERLKGVDSTLKIQPAKLEDSAVYLCASSFPGGIGGYTFGSGTRLTVV.

With respect to this clonotype: A much more abundant neighbour one base away suggests this may be a read error. V and J are TRBV12-3 or TRBV12-4 and TRBJ1-5; TRBD1 might be the D (6 bases). The CDR3 loop spans 14 amino acids. The CDR3 nucleotides read TGTGCCAGCAGTGGACAGTTCCACAATCAGCCCCAGCGTTTT. Protein product: CASSGQFHNQPQRF.

The chain is built from TRBV9 and TRBJ2-1; D uncertain. Trimming pared 0 bases from V and 0 bases from J, leaving 13 bases between. The CDR3 runs to 17 residues. Germline CDR1 reads SGDLS; CDR2 reads YYNGEE. The CDR3 sequence: CASSVGNGYLSYNEQFF. Written as DNA, the CDR3 is TGTGCCAGCAGCGTAGGTAACGGGTACCTCTCCTACAATGAGCAGTTCTTC.

The rearrangement links TRBV2 to TRBJ1-3, with D possibly matching TRBD1 (5 bases). CDR3 length: 15 residues. V dropped 3 bases and J dropped 0 bases, with 9 bases sitting between them. CDR1 and CDR2 from the germline V gene are SNHLY and FYNNEI. In nucleotides, the CDR3 is TGTGCCAGCAGTGAGAAGGGGTTCTCTGGAAACACCATATATTTT. Translated, it gives CASSEKGFSGNTIYF.

The chain uses TRBV7-9 and TRBJ1-1, with D possibly TRBD1 on 6 matching bases. The CDR3 is made up of 17 amino acids. The germline CDR1 and CDR2 sequences are SEHNR and FQNEAQ (reference sequence). Between the trimmed V and J ends, which lost 2 bases and 3 bases, there was a span of 19 bases. This CDR3 is CASSLLQATGMYTEAFF. Here the CDR3 DNA reads TGTGCCAGCAGCTTACTTCAGGCAACAGGGATGTACACTGAAGCTTTCTTT.

This clonotype showed up just a few times. J is TRBJ2-1 and V is TRBV4-2, with no clear D. The CDR3 length is 17 residues. The germline V gene encodes CDR1 LGHNA and CDR2 YNFKEQ. Trimming left V 0 bases short and J 3 bases short, with 15 bases between. This chain's CDR3 is CASSQDKATQLYNEQFF. The CDR3, as DNA: TGTGCCAGCAGCCAAGATAAAGCGACCCAACTCTACAATGAGCAGTTCTTC.

There are a few counts of this clonotype. This rearrangement joins TRBV12-3 or TRBV12-4 to TRBJ1-5; TRBD1 matches at 8 bases. Unmatched junction bases numbered 6, after V lost 6 bases and J lost 2 bases. CDR3 size: 15 residues. The DNA of the CDR3 is TGTGCCAGCAGCCTCAGGGGGCCGGGCAATCAGCCCCAGCATTTT. It translates to CASSLRGPGNQPQHF.

The chain combines TRBV2 with TRBJ1-2, with 8 bases fitting TRBD1. The ends lost 5 bases at V and 4 bases at J; junction bases unmatched: 3. Germline CDR1 is SNHLY and CDR2 is FYNNEI. This CDR3 spans 13 amino acids. The chain's CDR3 is CASSTGGSYGYTF. The CDR3 region has the DNA TGTGCCAGCAGTACAGGGGGAAGCTATGGCTACACCTTC.

The chain carries TRBV7-2 and TRBJ2-3; D ambiguous. The CDR3 has 12 amino acids. Trimming stripped 1 base from V and 7 bases from J, with 6 bases between. Per germline, CDR1 SGHTA and CDR2 FQGNSA. For the CDR3, the DNA is TGTGCCAGCAGCTTAGTTCTTAATACGCAGTATTTT. Translation gives CASSLVLNTQYF.

The chain has TRBV5-1 and TRBJ2-1, with 10 bases lining up with TRBD1. CDR3 length: 15 amino acids. J gave up 6 bases and V 4 bases, and 7 bases lay outside the gene matches. Germline V CDR1 and CDR2: SGHRS, YFSETQ. CDR3 nucleotide sequence: TGCGCCAGCAGCCCAGCTGGACAGGGGGTCAATGAGCAGTTCTTC. Its translation: CASSPAGQGVNEQFF.

The chain uses TRBV11-2 and TRBJ2-7; no clear D. Trimming removed 5 bases from V and 2 bases from J, with 4 bases in between. The germline CDR1 and CDR2 sequences are SGHAT and FQNNGV. The CDR3 totals 11 residues. CDR3 sequence (DNA): TGTGCCAGCAGCGCCGCCTACGAGCAGTACGTC. It translates to CASSAAYEQYV.

The chain uses TRBV5-1 and TRBJ2-2, with TRBD2 as a possible D gene (5 bases). Germline V gene lookup returns CDR1 SGHRS and CDR2 YFSETQ. V was clipped by 0 bases and J by 5 bases, with 11 bases between them. The CDR3 loop spans 15 amino acids. The CDR3 region has the DNA TGCGCCAGCAGCTTGGGGGAGCTCGGAACCGGGGAGCTGTTTTTT. This gives the protein CASSLGELGTGELFF.